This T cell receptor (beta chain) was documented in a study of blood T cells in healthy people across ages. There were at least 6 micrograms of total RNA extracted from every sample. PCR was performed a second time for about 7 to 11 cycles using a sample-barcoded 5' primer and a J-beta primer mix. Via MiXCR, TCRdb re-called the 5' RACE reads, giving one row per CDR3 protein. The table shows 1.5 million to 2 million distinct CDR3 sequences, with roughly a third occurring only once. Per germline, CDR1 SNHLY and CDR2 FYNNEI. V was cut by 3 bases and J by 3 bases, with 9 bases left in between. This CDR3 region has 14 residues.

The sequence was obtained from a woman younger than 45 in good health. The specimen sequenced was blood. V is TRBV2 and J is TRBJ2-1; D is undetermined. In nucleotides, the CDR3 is TGTGCCAGCAGTGAGAAGGGCGGCTACAATGAGCAGTTCTTC. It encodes CASSEKGGYNEQFF. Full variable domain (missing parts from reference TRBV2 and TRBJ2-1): EPEVTQTPSHQVTQMGQEVILRCVPISNHLYFYWYRQILGQKVEFLVSFYNNEISEKSEIFDDQFSVERPDGSNFTLKIRSTKLEDSAMYFCASSEKGGYNEQFFGPGTRLTVL.